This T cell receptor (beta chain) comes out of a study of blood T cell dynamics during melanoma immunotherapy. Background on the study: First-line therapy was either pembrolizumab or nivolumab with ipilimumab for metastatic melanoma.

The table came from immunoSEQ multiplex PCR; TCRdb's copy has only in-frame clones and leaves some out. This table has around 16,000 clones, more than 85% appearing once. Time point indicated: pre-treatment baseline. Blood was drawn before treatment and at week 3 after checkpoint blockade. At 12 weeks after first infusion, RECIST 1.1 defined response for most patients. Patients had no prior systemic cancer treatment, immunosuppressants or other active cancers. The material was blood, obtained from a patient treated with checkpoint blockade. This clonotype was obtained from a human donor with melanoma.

This CDR3 reads CASAGQDYEQYF. The DNA of the CDR3 is TGCGCCAGCGCGGGACAGGACTACGAGCAGTACTTC. This chain joins TRBV10-2 and TRBJ2-7, with 8 bases matching TRBD1. The CDR3 runs to 12 residues. V was clipped by 8 bases and J by 3 bases; unmatched bases: 3. The V gene's germline CDR1 is WSHSY and CDR2 SAAADI.